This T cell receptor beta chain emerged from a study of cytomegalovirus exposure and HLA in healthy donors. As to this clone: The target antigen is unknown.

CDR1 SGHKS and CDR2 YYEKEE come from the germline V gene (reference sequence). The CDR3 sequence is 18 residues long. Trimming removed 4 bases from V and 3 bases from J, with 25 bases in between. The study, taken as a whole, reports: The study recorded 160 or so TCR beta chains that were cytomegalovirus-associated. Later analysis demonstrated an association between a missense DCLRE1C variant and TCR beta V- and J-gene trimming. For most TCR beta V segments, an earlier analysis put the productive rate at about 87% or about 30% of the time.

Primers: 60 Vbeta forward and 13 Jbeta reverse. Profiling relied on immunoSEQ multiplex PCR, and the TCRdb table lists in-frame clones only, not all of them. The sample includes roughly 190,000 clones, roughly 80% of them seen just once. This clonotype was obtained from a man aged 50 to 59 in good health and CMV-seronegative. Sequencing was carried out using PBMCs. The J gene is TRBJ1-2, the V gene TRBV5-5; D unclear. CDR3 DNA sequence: TGTGCCAGCAGCCCCAGAGAGTCTGGTTGGAGTAGCGACTATGGCTACACCTTC. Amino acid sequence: CASSPRESGWSSDYGYTF. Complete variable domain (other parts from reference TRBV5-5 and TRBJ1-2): DAGVTQSPTHLIKTRGQQVTLRCSPISGHKSVSWYQQVLGQGPQFIFQYYEKEERGRGNFPDRFSARQFPNYSSELNVNALLLGDSALYLCASSPRESGWSSDYGYTFGSGTRLTVV.